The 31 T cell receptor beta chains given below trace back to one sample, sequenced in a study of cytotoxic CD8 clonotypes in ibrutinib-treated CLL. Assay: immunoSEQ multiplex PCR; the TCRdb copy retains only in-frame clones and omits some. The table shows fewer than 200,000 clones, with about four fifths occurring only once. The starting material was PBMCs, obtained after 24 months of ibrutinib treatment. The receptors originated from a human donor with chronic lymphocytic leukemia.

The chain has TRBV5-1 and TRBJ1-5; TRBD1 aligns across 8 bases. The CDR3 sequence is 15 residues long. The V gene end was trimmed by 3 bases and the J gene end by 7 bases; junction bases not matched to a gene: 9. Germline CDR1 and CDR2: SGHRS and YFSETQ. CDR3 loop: CASSWTGRNGQPQHF. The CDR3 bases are TGCGCCAGCAGCTGGACAGGGAGGAACGGGCAGCCCCAGCATTTT.

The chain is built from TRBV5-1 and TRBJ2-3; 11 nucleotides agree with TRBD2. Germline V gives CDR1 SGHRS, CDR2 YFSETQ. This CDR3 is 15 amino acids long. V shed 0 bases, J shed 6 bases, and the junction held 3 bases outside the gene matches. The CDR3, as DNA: TGCGCCAGCAGCTTGGTTAGCGGGGGGGCCGATACGCAGTATTTT. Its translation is CASSLVSGGADTQYF.

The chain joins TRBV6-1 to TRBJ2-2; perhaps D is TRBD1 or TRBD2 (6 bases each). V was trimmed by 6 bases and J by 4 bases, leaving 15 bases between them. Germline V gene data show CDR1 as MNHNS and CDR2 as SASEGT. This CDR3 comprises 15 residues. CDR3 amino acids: CASSEKGGFTGELFF. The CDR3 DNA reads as TGTGCCAGCAGCGAAAAAGGGGGGTTCACCGGGGAGCTGTTTTTT.

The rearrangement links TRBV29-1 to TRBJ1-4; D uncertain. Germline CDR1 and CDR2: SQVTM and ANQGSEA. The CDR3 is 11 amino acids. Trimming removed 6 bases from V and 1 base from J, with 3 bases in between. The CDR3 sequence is CSVGTNEKLFF. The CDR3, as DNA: TGCAGCGTCGGAACTAATGAAAAACTGTTTTTT.

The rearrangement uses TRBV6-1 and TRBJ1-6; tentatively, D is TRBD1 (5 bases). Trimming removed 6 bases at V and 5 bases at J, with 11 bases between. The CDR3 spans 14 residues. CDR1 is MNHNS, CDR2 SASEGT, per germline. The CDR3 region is CASRRQSDNSPLHF. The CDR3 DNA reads TGTGCCAGCAGACGACAGTCTGATAATTCACCCCTCCACTTT.

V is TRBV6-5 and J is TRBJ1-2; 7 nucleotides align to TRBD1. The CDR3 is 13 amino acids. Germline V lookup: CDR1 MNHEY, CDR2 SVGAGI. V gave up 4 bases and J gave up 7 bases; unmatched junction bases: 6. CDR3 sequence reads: CASSSGQAGGYTF. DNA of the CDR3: TGTGCCAGCAGTTCTGGACAGGCGGGTGGCTACACCTTC.

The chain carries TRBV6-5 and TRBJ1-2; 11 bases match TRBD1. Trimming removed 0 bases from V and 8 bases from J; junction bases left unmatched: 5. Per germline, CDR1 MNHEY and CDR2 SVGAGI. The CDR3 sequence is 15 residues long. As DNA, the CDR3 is TGTGCCAGCAGTTACTCAGGACAGGGGGCCAAGGGCTACACCTTC. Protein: CASSYSGQGAKGYTF.

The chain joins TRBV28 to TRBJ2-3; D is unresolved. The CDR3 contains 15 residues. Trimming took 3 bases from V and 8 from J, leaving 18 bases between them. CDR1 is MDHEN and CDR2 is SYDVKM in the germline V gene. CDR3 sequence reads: CASSLISKRRGTQYF. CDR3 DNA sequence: TGTGCCAGCAGTTTGATTTCCAAGCGAAGAGGTACGCAGTATTTT.

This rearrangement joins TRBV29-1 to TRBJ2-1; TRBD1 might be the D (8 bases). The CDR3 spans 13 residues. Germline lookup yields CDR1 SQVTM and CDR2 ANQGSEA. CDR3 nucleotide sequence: TGCAGTGGGGGGGACAGGAGTTACAATGAGCAGTTCTTC. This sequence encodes CSGGDRSYNEQFF.

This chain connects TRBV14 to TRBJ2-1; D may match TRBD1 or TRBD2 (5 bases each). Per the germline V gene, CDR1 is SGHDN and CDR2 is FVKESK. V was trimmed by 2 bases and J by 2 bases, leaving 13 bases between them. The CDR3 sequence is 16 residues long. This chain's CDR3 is CASSQFGTAPYNEQFF. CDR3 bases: TGTGCCAGCAGCCAATTTGGGACGGCCCCCTACAATGAGCAGTTCTTC.

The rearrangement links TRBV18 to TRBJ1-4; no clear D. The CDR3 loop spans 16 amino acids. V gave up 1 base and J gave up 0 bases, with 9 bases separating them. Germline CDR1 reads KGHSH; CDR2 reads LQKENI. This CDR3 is CASSPLPATTNEKLFF. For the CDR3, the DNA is TGTGCCAGCTCACCACTCCCGGCAACAACTAATGAAAAACTGTTTTTT.

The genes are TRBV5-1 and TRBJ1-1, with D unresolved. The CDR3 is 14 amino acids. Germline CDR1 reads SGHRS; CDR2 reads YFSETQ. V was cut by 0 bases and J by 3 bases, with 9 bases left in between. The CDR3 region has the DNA TGCGCCAGCAGCTTGGGGTACGTTGACACTGAAGCTTTCTTT. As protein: CASSLGYVDTEAFF.

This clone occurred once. The CDR3 here is CASSWRTGNEKLFF. The CDR3, as DNA: TGTGCCAGCAGTTGGAGGACAGGGAATGAAAAACTGTTTTTT. The J gene is TRBJ1-4, the V gene TRBV6-6; 8 bases fit TRBD1. The CDR3 extends over 14 amino acids. The V and J ends lost 4 bases and 5 bases, in that order; junction bases with no gene match: 3. Germline CDR1 is MNHNY and CDR2 is SVGAGI (reference sequence).

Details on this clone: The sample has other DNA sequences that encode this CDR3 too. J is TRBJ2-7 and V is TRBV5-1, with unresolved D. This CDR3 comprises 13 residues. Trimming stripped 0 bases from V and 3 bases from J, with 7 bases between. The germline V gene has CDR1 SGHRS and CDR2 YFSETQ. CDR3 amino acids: CASSLAGVYEQYF. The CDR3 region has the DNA TGCGCCAGCAGCTTGGCTGGGGTCTACGAGCAGTACTTC.

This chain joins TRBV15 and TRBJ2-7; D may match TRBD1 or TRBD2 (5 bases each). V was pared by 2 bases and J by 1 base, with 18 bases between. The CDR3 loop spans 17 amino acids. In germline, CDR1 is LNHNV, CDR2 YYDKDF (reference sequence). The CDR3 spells CATSRYRDLKWSYEQYF. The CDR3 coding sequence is TGTGCCACCAGCAGATACCGGGACCTAAAGTGGTCCTACGAGCAGTACTTC.

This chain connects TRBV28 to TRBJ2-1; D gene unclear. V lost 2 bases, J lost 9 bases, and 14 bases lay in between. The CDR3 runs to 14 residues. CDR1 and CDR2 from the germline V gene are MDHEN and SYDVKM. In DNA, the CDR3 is TGTGCCAGCAGTTTAAGGGTGGGGAACGGTGAGCAGTTCTTC. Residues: CASSLRVGNGEQFF. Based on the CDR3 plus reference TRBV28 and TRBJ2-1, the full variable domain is DVKVTQSSRYLVKRTGEKVFLECVQDMDHENMFWYRQDPGLGLRLIYFSYDVKMKEKGDIPEGYSVSREKKERFSLILESASTNQTSMYLCASSLRVGNGEQFFGPGTRLTVL.

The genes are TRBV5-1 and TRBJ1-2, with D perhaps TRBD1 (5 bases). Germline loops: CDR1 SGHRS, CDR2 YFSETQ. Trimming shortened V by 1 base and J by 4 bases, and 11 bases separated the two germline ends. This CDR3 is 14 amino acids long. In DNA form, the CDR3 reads TGCGCCAGCAGCTTGCTGGGGCGCGGCTATGGCTACACCTTC. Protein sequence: CASSLLGRGYGYTF. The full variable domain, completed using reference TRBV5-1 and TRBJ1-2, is KAGVTQTPRYLIKTRGQQVTLSCSPISGHRSVSWYQQTPGQGLQFLFEYFSETQRNKGNFPGRFSGRQFSNSRSEMNVSTLELGDSALYLCASSLLGRGYGYTFGSGTRLTVV.

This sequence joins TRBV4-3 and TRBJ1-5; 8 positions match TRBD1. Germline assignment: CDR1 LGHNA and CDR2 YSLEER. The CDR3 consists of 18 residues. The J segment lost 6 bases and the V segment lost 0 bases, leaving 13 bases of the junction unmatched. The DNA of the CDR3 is TGCGCCAGCAGCCAAGATCTCGGTCGGACAGGGAGAGGTCAGCCCCAGCATTTT. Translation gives CASSQDLGRTGRGQPQHF.

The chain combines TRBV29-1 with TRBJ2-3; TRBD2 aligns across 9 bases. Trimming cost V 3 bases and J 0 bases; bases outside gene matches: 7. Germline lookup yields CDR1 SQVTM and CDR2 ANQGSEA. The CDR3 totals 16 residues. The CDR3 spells CSVEGTSSSSTDTQYF. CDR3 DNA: TGCAGCGTTGAGGGGACTAGCAGTTCTAGCACAGATACGCAGTATTTT.

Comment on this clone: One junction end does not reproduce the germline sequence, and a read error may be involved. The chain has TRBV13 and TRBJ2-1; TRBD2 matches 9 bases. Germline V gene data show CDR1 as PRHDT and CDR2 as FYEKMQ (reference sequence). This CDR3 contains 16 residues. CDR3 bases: TGTGCCAGCAGCTTGTTTAGCGGGAGTTCCTCCAATGAGCAGTTCTTC. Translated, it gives CASSLFSGSSSNEQFF.

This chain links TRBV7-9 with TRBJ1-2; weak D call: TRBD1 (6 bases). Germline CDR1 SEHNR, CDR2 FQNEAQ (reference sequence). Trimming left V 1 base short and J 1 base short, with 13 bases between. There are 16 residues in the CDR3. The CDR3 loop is CASSLVSVRGNYGYTF. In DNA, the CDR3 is TGTGCCAGCAGCTTAGTTTCCGTCAGGGGTAACTATGGCTACACCTTC. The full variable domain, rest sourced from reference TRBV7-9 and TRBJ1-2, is DTGVSQNPRHKITKRGQNVTFRCDPISEHNRLYWYRQTLGQGPEFLTYFQNEAQLEKSRLLSDRFSAERPKGSFSTLEIQRTEQGDSAMYLCASSLVSVRGNYGYTFGSGTRLTVV.

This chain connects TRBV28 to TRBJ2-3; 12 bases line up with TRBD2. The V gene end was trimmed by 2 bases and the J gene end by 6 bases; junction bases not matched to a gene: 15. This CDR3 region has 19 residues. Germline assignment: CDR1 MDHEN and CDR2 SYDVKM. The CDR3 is CASSLPPSRLAGVSDTQYF. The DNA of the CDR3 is TGTGCCAGCAGTTTACCTCCCTCTAGACTAGCGGGAGTGTCTGATACGCAGTATTTT.

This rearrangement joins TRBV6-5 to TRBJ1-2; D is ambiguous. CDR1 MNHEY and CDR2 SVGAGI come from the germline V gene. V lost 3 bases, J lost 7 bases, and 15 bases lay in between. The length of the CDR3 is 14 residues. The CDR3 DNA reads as TGTGCCAGCAGTTATGATGGGGTTAAGGGTGGCTACACCTTC. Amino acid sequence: CASSYDGVKGGYTF.

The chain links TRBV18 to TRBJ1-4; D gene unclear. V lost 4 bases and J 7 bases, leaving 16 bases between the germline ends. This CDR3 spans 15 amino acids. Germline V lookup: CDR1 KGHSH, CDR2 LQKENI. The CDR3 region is CASSRSGTEIEKLFF. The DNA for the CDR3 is TGTGCCAGCTCACGGAGTGGCACGGAGATTGAAAAACTGTTTTTT.

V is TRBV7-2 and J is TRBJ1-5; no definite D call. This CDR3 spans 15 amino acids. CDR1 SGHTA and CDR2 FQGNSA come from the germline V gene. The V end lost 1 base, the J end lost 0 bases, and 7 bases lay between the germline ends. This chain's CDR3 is CASSLVSFSNQPQHF. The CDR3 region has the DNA TGTGCCAGCAGCTTAGTCTCATTTAGCAATCAGCCCCAGCATTTT. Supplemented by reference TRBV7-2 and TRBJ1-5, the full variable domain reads GAGVSQSPSNKVTEKGKDVELRCDPISGHTALYWYRQSLGQGLEFLIYFQGNSAPDKSGLPSDRFSAERTGGSVSTLTIQRTQQEDSAVYLCASSLVSFSNQPQHFGDGTRLSIL.

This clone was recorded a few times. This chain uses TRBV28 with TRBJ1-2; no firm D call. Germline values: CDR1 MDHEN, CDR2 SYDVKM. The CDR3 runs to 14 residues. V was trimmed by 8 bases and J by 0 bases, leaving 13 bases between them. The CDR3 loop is CASSVKSPNYGYTF. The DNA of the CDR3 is TGTGCCAGCTCTGTCAAGTCCCCTAACTATGGCTACACCTTC.

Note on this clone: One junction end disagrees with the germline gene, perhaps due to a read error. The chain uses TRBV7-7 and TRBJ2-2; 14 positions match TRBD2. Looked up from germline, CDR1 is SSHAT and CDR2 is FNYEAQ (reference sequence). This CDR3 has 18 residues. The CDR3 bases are TGTGCTAGCAGCTTAGCGGGACTAGCGGGAGTTACGACCGGGGAGCTGTTTTTT. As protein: CASSLAGLAGVTTGELFF.

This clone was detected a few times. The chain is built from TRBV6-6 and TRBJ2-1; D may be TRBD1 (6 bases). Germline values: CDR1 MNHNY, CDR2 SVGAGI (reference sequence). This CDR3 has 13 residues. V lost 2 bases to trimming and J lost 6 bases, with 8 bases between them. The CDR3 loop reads CASSYQGTNEQFF. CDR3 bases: TGTGCCAGCAGTTACCAGGGGACCAATGAGCAGTTCTTC.

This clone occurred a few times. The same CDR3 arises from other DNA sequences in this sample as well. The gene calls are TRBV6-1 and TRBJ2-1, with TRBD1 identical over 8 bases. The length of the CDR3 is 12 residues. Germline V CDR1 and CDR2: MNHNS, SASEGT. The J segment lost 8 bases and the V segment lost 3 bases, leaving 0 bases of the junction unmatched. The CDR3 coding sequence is TGTGCCAGCAGTGAGACAGGGGATGAGCAGTTCTTC. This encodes CASSETGDEQFF.

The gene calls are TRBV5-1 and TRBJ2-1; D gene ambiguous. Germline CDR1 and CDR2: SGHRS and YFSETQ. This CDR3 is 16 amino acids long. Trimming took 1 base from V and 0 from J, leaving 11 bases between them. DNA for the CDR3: TGCGCCAGCAGCTTGACAATACCCAGCTCCTACAATGAGCAGTTCTTC. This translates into CASSLTIPSSYNEQFF.

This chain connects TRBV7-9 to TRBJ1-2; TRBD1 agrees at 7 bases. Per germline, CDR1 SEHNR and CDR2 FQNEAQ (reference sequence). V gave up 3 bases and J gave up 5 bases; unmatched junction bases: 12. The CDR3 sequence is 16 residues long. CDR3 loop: CASSLGIQGIDYGYTF. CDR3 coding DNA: TGTGCCAGCAGCTTGGGGATACAGGGGATTGATTATGGCTACACCTTC.